Given below is one TCR beta chain in context. Method: immunoSEQ multiplex PCR; TCRdb's copy keeps in-frame clones and lacks some. The table includes 75,000 to 90,000 clones, 75% to 90% detected once. The V and J ends lost 4 bases and 4 bases respectively, with 6 bases between them. Germline loops: CDR1 DFQATT, CDR2 SNEGSKA (reference sequence). The CDR3 is 11 amino acids. This sample stems from a study of T cell responses to AZD1222 COVID-19 vaccine. The sequence derives from an adult who received the AZD1222 COVID-19 vaccine. J is TRBJ2-3 and V is TRBV20-1; no clear D gene. The specimen was peripheral blood, collected 28 days after the second AZD1222 dose. The DNA for the CDR3 is TGCAGTGCTATGAGTGCAGATACGCAGTATTTT. Translation gives CSAMSADTQYF.